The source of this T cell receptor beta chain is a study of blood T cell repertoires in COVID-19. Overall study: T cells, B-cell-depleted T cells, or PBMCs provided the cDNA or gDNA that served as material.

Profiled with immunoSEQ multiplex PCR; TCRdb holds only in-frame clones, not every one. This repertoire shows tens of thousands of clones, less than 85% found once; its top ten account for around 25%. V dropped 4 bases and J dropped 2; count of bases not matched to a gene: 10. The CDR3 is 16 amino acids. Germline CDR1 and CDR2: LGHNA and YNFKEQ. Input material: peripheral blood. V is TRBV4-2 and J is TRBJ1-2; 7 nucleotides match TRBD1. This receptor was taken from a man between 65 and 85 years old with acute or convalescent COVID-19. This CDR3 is CASSREGGQQNYGYTF. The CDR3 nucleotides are TGTGCCAGCAGCCGAGAAGGGGGACAGCAAAACTATGGCTACACCTTC.